These T cell receptor beta chains were read from a single sample in a study of molecular identifiers for immune sequencing clone quantification. TCRdb called the PCR reads again in MiXCR, with one record for every CDR3 protein. Counted here are some 580,000 distinct CDR3 sequences, 25% occurring once; the ten biggest clones make up about 0.81%. Sample: naive CD8+ T cells from blood, with Jurkat cell RNA spiked in. Every receptor here comes from a human donor in good health. Some libraries in this study had Jurkat cell RNA spiked in. The CDR3 runs from the conserved cysteine through the conserved F or W. A D gene is named only where the DNA matches it firmly. Expanded clones get a size class; other rows say once, few or many, or leave the size out.

J gene: TRBJ2-7; V gene: TRBV19; clone size: .; D gene: TRBD1; CDR3 protein: CASSTGQGPSSYEQYF; CDR3 DNA: TGTGCCAGTAGTACTGGACAGGGACCCAGCTCCTACGAGCAGTACTTC
J gene: TRBJ1-6; V gene: TRBV7-9; clone size: .; D gene: .; CDR3 protein: CATSLAPGRSPLHF; CDR3 DNA: TGTGCCACCAGCTTAGCACCTGGACGTTCACCCCTCCACTTT
J gene: TRBJ1-4; V gene: TRBV5-1; clone size: many; D gene: TRBD1; CDR3 protein: CASSLPDRGDEKLFF; CDR3 DNA: TGCGCCAGCAGCTTACCGGACAGGGGGGACGAAAAACTGTTTTTT
J gene: TRBJ2-2; V gene: TRBV6-5; clone size: many; D gene: .; CDR3 protein: CASSYNTGELFF; CDR3 DNA: TGTGCCAGCAGTTATAACACCGGGGAGCTGTTTTTT
J gene: TRBJ2-7; V gene: TRBV27; clone size: few; D gene: TRBD1; CDR3 protein: CASSLSGATGGYEQYF; CDR3 DNA: TGTGCCAGCAGTTTATCGGGGGCTACAGGGGGCTACGAGCAGTACTTC
J gene: TRBJ2-3; V gene: TRBV20-1; clone size: many; D gene: TRBD2; CDR3 protein: CSARVLPISGGADTQYF; CDR3 DNA: TGCAGTGCTAGAGTACTCCCTATTAGCGGGGGCGCAGATACGCAGTATTTT
J gene: TRBJ2-2; V gene: TRBV25-1; clone size: .; D gene: TRBD1; CDR3 protein: CASSGMKGQHTGELFF; CDR3 DNA: TGTGCCAGCAGTGGTATGAAGGGACAGCACACCGGGGAGCTGTTTTTT
J gene: TRBJ2-7; V gene: TRBV19; clone size: many; D gene: TRBD2; CDR3 protein: CASSMKREDYEQYF; CDR3 DNA: TGTGCCAGTAGTATGAAGCGGGAAGACTACGAGCAGTACTTC
J gene: TRBJ1-1; V gene: TRBV29-1; clone size: many; D gene: .; CDR3 protein: CSVEREAFF; CDR3 DNA: TGCAGCGTTGAGAGGGAAGCTTTCTTT
J gene: TRBJ2-3; V gene: TRBV20-1; clone size: many; D gene: .; CDR3 protein: CSARAHRTDTQYF; CDR3 DNA: TGCAGTGCTAGAGCCCACCGCACAGATACGCAGTATTTT
J gene: TRBJ2-7; V gene: TRBV5-3; clone size: .; D gene: .; CDR3 protein: CASSPNRNPIEQYF; CDR3 DNA: TGTGCCAGCAGCCCTAACAGAAACCCCATCGAGCAGTACTTC
J gene: TRBJ2-3; V gene: TRBV7-9; clone size: many; D gene: TRBD2; CDR3 protein: CASRPSGSGTDTQYF; CDR3 DNA: TGTGCCAGCCGTCCTAGCGGGAGCGGCACAGATACGCAGTATTTT
J gene: TRBJ1-1; V gene: TRBV6-2/TRBV6-3; clone size: many; D gene: TRBD1; CDR3 protein: CASRQGAGTEAFF; CDR3 DNA: TGTGCCAGCAGACAGGGGGCCGGCACTGAAGCTTTCTTT
J gene: TRBJ2-1; V gene: TRBV20-1; clone size: .; D gene: .; CDR3 protein: CSARGGDSNEQFF; CDR3 DNA: TGCAGTGCTAGGGGGGGTGACAGCAATGAGCAGTTCTTC
J gene: TRBJ2-7; V gene: TRBV19; clone size: .; D gene: .; CDR3 protein: CASSIGQPTSYEQYF; CDR3 DNA: TGTGCCAGTAGTATTGGACAGCCGACCTCCTACGAGCAGTACTTC
J gene: TRBJ1-1; V gene: TRBV6-2/TRBV6-3; clone size: .; D gene: .; CDR3 protein: CASSRLRGTNTEAFF; CDR3 DNA: TGTGCCAGCAGCCGCCTCAGGGGAACTAACACTGAAGCTTTCTTT
J gene: TRBJ2-3; V gene: TRBV15; clone size: many; D gene: .; CDR3 protein: CATSSATSRTDTQYF; CDR3 DNA: TGTGCCACCAGCAGCGCAACGTCCCGCACAGATACGCAGTATTTT
J gene: TRBJ1-1; V gene: TRBV4-2; clone size: .; D gene: TRBD1; CDR3 protein: CASSQVPWAGGRNTEAFF; CDR3 DNA: TGTGCCAGCAGCCAAGTGCCCTGGGCAGGGGGCAGGAACACTGAAGCTTTCTTT
J gene: TRBJ2-7; V gene: TRBV27; clone size: few; D gene: .; CDR3 protein: CASSTTVGYEQYF; CDR3 DNA: TGTGCCAGCAGTACGACGGTTGGCTACGAGCAGTACTTC
J gene: TRBJ1-2; V gene: TRBV14; clone size: .; D gene: .; CDR3 protein: CASSPGSGANGYTF; CDR3 DNA: TGTGCCAGCAGCCCCGGTTCAGGGGCCAATGGCTACACCTTC
J gene: TRBJ2-1; V gene: TRBV5-4; clone size: .; D gene: .; CDR3 protein: CASSPRTALYNEQFF; CDR3 DNA: TGTGCCAGCAGCCCACGGACAGCACTTTACAATGAGCAGTTCTTC
J gene: TRBJ2-3; V gene: TRBV9; clone size: many; D gene: .; CDR3 protein: CASSRFGGPGDTQYF; CDR3 DNA: TGTGCCAGCAGCCGGTTCGGGGGGCCGGGAGATACGCAGTATTTT
J gene: TRBJ2-3; V gene: TRBV25-1; clone size: many; D gene: .; CDR3 protein: CASSDWDIRTDTQYF; CDR3 DNA: TGTGCCAGCAGTGACTGGGACATCCGCACAGATACGCAGTATTTT